The 15 T cell receptor beta chains in this list originate from one sample, sequenced in a study of blood T cell repertoires in COVID-19. Generated by immunoSEQ multiplex PCR, the TCRdb table keeps only in-frame clones and is missing some. The sample records roughly 30,000 clones, about 85% being singletons. Material: peripheral blood. The receptors shown here come from a human donor with acute or convalescent COVID-19. The donor label of this sample is uncertain.

The chain joins TRBV5-1 to TRBJ2-5; D gene ambiguous. The V end lost 5 bases, the J end lost 1 base, and 9 bases lay between the germline ends. Germline loops: CDR1 SGHRS, CDR2 YFSETQ. This CDR3 is 13 amino acids long. CDR3 protein: CASSAVSQETQYF. In nucleotides, the CDR3 is TGCGCCAGCAGTGCGGTTAGCCAAGAGACCCAGTACTTC.

The chain carries TRBV28 and TRBJ1-1; D remains unclear. Trimming removed 5 bases at V and 5 bases at J, with 15 bases between. Looked up from germline, CDR1 is MDHEN and CDR2 is SYDVKM. CDR3 length equals 14 residues. CDR3 bases: TGTGCCAGCAGTCGTACCGGTGGAGGAACTGAAGCTTTCTTT. Translation gives CASSRTGGGTEAFF.

J is TRBJ1-1 and V is TRBV30; the D gene is possibly TRBD1 (5 bases). CDR3 size: 12 residues. The ends were cut back, 7 bases at V and 0 bases at J, with 9 bases in the middle. Germline-derived CDR1 and CDR2 are GTSNPN and SVGIG (reference sequence). In nucleotides, the CDR3 is TGTGCCTCACGGGGGGTGAACACTGAAGCTTTCTTT. Translating it yields CASRGVNTEAFF.

The V and J genes are TRBV7-2 and TRBJ1-6; no definite D call. Germline assignment: CDR1 SGHTA and CDR2 FQGNSA. Trimming removed 0 bases from V and 5 bases from J, with 23 bases in between. The CDR3 has 20 residues. CDR3 sequence (DNA): TGTGCCAGCAGCTTAGCTGGCACCTCGGGGAGCTACGGGGATAATTCACCCCTCCACTTT. This translates into CASSLAGTSGSYGDNSPLHF.

This chain joins TRBV2 and TRBJ1-1; 7 bases map to TRBD1. The V segment lost 4 bases and the J segment 9 bases; nucleotides outside the gene matches: 11. CDR1 is SNHLY, CDR2 FYNNEI, per germline. The CDR3 runs to 14 residues. The CDR3 reads CASSGGLGQTKAFF. The CDR3 DNA sequence: TGTGCCAGCAGTGGGGGACTGGGACAGACGAAAGCTTTCTTT.

The chain carries TRBV5-6 and TRBJ1-2, with a weak D call TRBD1 (6 bases). The CDR3 totals 14 residues. The germline gives CDR1 SGHDT, CDR2 YYEEEE. Trimming shortened V by 1 base and J by 7 bases, and 14 bases separated the two germline ends. The CDR3 DNA is TGTGCCAGCAGCTTGATACAGGGAGTAGCTGGCTACACCTTC. It translates to CASSLIQGVAGYTF. The full variable domain, rest sourced from reference TRBV5-6 and TRBJ1-2, is DAGVTQSPTHLIKTRGQQVTLRCSPKSGHDTVSWYQQALGQGPQFIFQYYEEEERQRGNFPDRFSGHQFPNYSSELNVNALLLGDSALYLCASSLIQGVAGYTFGSGTRLTVV.

V is TRBV10-3 and J is TRBJ2-7; 7 nucleotides align to TRBD2. The CDR3 loop spans 14 amino acids. The germline V gene has CDR1 ENHRY and CDR2 SYGVKD. The junction had 8 bases not matched to a gene; V was cut back by 6 bases and J by 3 bases. The CDR3 region has the DNA TGTGCCATCAGGAGGGAGGGAGCAGGCTACGAGCAGTACTTC. Its protein is CAIRREGAGYEQYF.

This rearrangement joins TRBV5-6 to TRBJ1-5; D call uncertain. CDR1 SGHDT and CDR2 YYEEEE come from the germline V gene. V was cut by 4 bases and J by 2 bases, with 16 bases left in between. This CDR3 region has 16 residues. CDR3 DNA sequence: TGTGCCAGCAGCCTTAATGGGGAGATTGGCAATCAGCCCCAGCATTTT. It specifies CASSLNGEIGNQPQHF.

The chain employs TRBV6-5 and TRBJ2-3; D uncertain. Looked up from germline, CDR1 is MNHEY and CDR2 is SVGAGI. V was trimmed by 0 bases and J by 0 bases, leaving 7 bases between them. The CDR3 totals 15 residues. DNA for the CDR3: TGTGCCAGCAGTTACTCGGAGACTAGCACAGATACGCAGTATTTT. This gives the protein CASSYSETSTDTQYF.

The chain has TRBV18 and TRBJ2-2, with 7 positions matching TRBD1. CDR1 KGHSH and CDR2 LQKENI come from the germline V gene. This CDR3 has 15 amino acids. V shed 3 bases, J shed 6 bases, and the junction held 7 bases outside the gene matches. The CDR3 region has the DNA TGTGCCAGCTCACCTCGGAGACAGGGAGCCGGGGAGCTGTTTTTT. Translating it yields CASSPRRQGAGELFF.

The rearrangement uses TRBV7-9 and TRBJ2-6; 8 bases are a match to TRBD1. V shed 3 bases, J shed 2 bases, and the junction held 0 bases outside the gene matches. CDR1 is SEHNR and CDR2 is FQNEAQ in the germline V gene (reference sequence). The CDR3 contains 15 residues. The CDR3 reads CASSLTGAGANVLTF. The CDR3 nucleotides are TGTGCCAGCAGCTTGACAGGGGCTGGGGCCAACGTCCTGACTTTC. The whole variable domain, filled in from reference TRBV7-9 and TRBJ2-6, reads DTGVSQNPRHKITKRGQNVTFRCDPISEHNRLYWYRQTLGQGPEFLTYFQNEAQLEKSRLLSDRFSAERPKGSFSTLEIQRTEQGDSAMYLCASSLTGAGANVLTFGAGSRLTVL.

The CDR3 protein is CASSSGGGRDNEQFF. DNA of the CDR3: TGCGCCAGCAGCTCCGGGGGTGGTAGGGACAATGAGCAGTTCTTC. J is TRBJ2-1 and V is TRBV5-1; weak D call: TRBD2 (6 bases). V was trimmed by 3 bases and J by 5 bases, leaving 15 bases between them. Germline loops: CDR1 SGHRS, CDR2 YFSETQ. The CDR3 consists of 15 residues.

This clone was seen more than once but under ten times. The V call is TRBV2, the J call TRBJ1-1; perhaps TRBD1 as D (5 bases). V lost 7 bases and J lost 11, with 17 bases in between. The germline V gene has CDR1 SNHLY and CDR2 FYNNEI. This CDR3 is built from 12 residues. CDR3 nucleotide sequence: TGTGCCAGCAAGCAGGAGGGGATTAACGCTTTCTTT. Translated: CASKQEGINAFF.

In its sample, this clone was seen once. The chain combines TRBV11-3 with TRBJ2-1, with TRBD2 identical over 11 bases. V was clipped by 0 bases and J by 3 bases; unmatched bases: 4. Germline V gives CDR1 SGHNT, CDR2 YENEEA. The CDR3 is made up of 17 amino acids. CDR3 in amino acids: CASSLDFGTSGYNEQFF. DNA for the CDR3: TGTGCCAGCAGCTTAGATTTTGGGACTAGCGGCTACAATGAGCAGTTCTTC.

J is TRBJ2-1 and V is TRBV28; D unclear. CDR1 is MDHEN, CDR2 SYDVKM, per germline. The CDR3 runs to 16 residues. V lost 1 base, J lost 5 bases, and 15 bases lay in between. The CDR3 bases are TGTGCCAGCAGTTTATTCAATCCGGGTCAGCACAATGAGCAGTTCTTC. Translation: CASSLFNPGQHNEQFF.